Here is one T cell receptor (beta chain) with its context. This sample stems from a study of blood T cell repertoires in COVID-19. Overall study: Acute and convalescent COVID-19 specimens originated in the United States, Italy and Spain. In each case, the material was cDNA or gDNA derived from T cells, B-cell-depleted T cells, or PBMCs.

Source study methods: Cell counts per sample came from amplifying reference gene primers. Assay used: immunoSEQ multiplex PCR; TCRdb lists only in-frame clones, some missing. V and J calls and clone size are as listed in that table; D and trimming were resolved from the DNA. There are under 130,000 clones in the sample; more than 80% occur only once, and about 11% lies in the top ten. Specimen: peripheral blood. This clonotype was obtained from a human donor in a cohort sampled during active COVID-19.

This chain's CDR3 is CASSLAGPYTEAFF. The CDR3, as DNA: TGTGCCAGCAGCTTGGCAGGTCCATACACTGAAGCTTTCTTT. V usage is TRBV7-9 and J usage is TRBJ1-1; no clear D. Germline V gene lookup returns CDR1 SEHNR and CDR2 FQNEAQ (reference sequence). V was cut by 3 bases and J by 3 bases, with 11 bases left in between. There are 14 residues in the CDR3.